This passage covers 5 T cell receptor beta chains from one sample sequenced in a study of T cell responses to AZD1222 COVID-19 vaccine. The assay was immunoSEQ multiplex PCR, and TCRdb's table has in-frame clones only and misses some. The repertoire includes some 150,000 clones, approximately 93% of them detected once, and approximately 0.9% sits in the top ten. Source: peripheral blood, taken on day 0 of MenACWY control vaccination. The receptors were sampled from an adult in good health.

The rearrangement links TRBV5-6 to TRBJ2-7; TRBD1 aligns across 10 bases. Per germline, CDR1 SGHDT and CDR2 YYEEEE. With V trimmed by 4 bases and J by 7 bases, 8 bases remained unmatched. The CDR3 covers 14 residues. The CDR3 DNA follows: TGTGCCAGCAGCAGCGACAGGGGGCTCGGAGAGCAGTACTTC. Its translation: CASSSDRGLGEQYF.

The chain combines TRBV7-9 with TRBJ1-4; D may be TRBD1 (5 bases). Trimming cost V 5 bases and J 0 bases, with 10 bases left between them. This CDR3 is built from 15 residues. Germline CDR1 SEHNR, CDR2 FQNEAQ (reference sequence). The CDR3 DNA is TGTGCCAGCAGCACGAAGACAGCAACTAATGAAAAACTGTTTTTT. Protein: CASSTKTATNEKLFF.

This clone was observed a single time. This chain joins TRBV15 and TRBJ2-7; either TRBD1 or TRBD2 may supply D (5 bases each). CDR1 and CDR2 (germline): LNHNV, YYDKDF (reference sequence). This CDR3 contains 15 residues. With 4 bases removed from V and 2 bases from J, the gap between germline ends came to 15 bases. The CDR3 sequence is CATSTYGDLPYEQYF. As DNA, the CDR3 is TGTGCCACCAGCACGTACGGGGACCTCCCCTACGAGCAGTACTTC. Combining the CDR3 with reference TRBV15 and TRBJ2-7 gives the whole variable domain DAMVIQNPRYQVTQFGKPVTLSCSQTLNHNVMYWYQQKSSQAPKLLFHYYDKDFNNEADTPDNFQSRRPNTSFCFLDIRSPGLGDTAMYLCATSTYGDLPYEQYFGPGTRLTVT.

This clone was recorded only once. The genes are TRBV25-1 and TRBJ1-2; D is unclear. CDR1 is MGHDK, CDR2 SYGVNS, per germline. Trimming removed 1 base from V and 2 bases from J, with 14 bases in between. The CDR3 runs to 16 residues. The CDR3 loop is CASSESVVSRNYGYTF. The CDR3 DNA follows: TGTGCCAGCAGTGAATCAGTGGTTAGCAGGAACTATGGCTACACCTTC.

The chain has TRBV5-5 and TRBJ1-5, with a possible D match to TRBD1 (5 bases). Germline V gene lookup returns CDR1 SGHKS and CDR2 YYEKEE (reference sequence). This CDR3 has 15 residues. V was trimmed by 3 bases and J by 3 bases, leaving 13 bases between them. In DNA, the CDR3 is TGTGCCAGCAGCTGGGGGGGACGTTCCAATCAGCCCCAGCATTTT. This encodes CASSWGGRSNQPQHF.